Shown below are 14 T cell receptor beta chains from a single sample sequenced in a study of T cell responses to AZD1222 COVID-19 vaccine. Assay: immunoSEQ multiplex PCR; the TCRdb copy retains only in-frame clones and omits some. The data contain about 85,000 clones, roughly 88% of them singletons. This material consisted of peripheral blood, taken on day 0 of AZD1222 vaccination. These receptors were obtained from an adult in good health.

This chain joins TRBV19 and TRBJ2-4, with 7 bases lining up with TRBD1. The end of the DNA aligns better with TRBJ2-5, so the J call may be wrong. CDR1 is LNHDA and CDR2 is SQIVND in the germline V gene (reference sequence). The CDR3 is 13 residues long. The CDR3 is CASSSKRQGTQYF. The CDR3 DNA sequence: TGTGCCAGTAGTTCGAAGCGACAGGGGACCCAGTACTTC.

This clone was seen only once. One end of the junction is discordant with germline, which a read error may explain. The CDR3 protein is CASSELAGAYNEQFF. CDR3 coding DNA: TGTGCTAGCAGCGAACTAGCGGGAGCCTACAATGAGCAGTTCTTC. This chain uses TRBV7-7 with TRBJ2-1, with 11 bases that match TRBD2. Germline V CDR1 and CDR2: SSHAT, FNYEAQ (reference sequence). This CDR3 is built from 15 residues.

The V call is TRBV7-9, the J call TRBJ2-7, with 8 bases identical to TRBD1. J lost 3 bases, V lost 5 bases, and 9 bases had no gene match. The CDR3 is 15 amino acids. The germline V gene encodes CDR1 SEHNR and CDR2 FQNEAQ (reference sequence). Here the CDR3 DNA reads TGTGCCAGCAGCCGATTAGGGGACAGGAGCTACGAGCAGTACTTC. This translates into CASSRLGDRSYEQYF.

This clone was picked up a small number of times. The V call is TRBV15, the J call TRBJ2-7; 10 nucleotides agree with TRBD2. The CDR3 sequence is 14 residues long. CDR1 is LNHNV and CDR2 is YYDKDF in the germline V gene (reference sequence). Losses at the gene ends were 3 bases for V and 7 bases for J; bases not matched to a gene: 6. For the CDR3, the DNA is TGTGCCACCAGCAGGGCTTTAGCGGGAGGAGAGCAGTACTTC. This gives the protein CATSRALAGGEQYF.

V is TRBV7-9 and J is TRBJ1-1; unclear D gene. The V gene lost 1 base and the J gene lost 4 bases, with 13 bases spanning the gap. CDR1 and CDR2 from the germline V gene are SEHNR and FQNEAQ (reference sequence). The CDR3 has 15 residues. CDR3 sequence reads: CASSLGIALLTEAFF. The CDR3 region has the DNA TGTGCCAGCAGCTTAGGAATAGCTTTACTCACTGAAGCTTTCTTT.

This chain uses TRBV7-2 with TRBJ2-7; 10 bases agree with TRBD2. The CDR3 runs 18 residues. Germline CDR1 is SGHTA and CDR2 is FQGNSA. V was pared by 5 bases and J by 4 bases, with 17 bases of the junction left unmatched. In DNA, the CDR3 is TGTGCCAGCAGCCACGGGTTGGGGAGCGGGAGGGACCGATACGAGCAGTACTTC. Translating it yields CASSHGLGSGRDRYEQYF.

The chain employs TRBV7-8 and TRBJ1-2, with a weak D call TRBD1 (6 bases). Germline loops: CDR1 SGHVS, CDR2 FQNEAQ. V was cut by 5 bases and J by 2 bases, with 12 bases left in between. The length of the CDR3 is 14 residues. DNA of the CDR3: TGTGCCAGCAGCCCATCCGGGACAAACTATGGCTACACCTTC. Translating it yields CASSPSGTNYGYTF.

The genes are TRBV6-5 and TRBJ1-5; D is unclear. V shed 6 bases and J shed 0 bases, with 12 bases lying between them. The length of the CDR3 is 15 residues. CDR1 is MNHEY, CDR2 SVGAGI, per germline. CDR3 coding DNA: TGTGCCAGCAGATTACTCCCGAGTAGCAATCAGCCCCAGCATTTT. Translated, it gives CASRLLPSSNQPQHF.

J is TRBJ1-4 and V is TRBV20-1; possibly TRBD1 for D (5 bases). CDR1 and CDR2 from the germline V gene are DFQATT and SNEGSKA (reference sequence). V shed 3 bases and J shed 6 bases, with 11 bases lying between them. CDR3 size: 13 residues. CDR3: CSASRGDHEKLFF. CDR3 DNA: TGCAGTGCTAGTCGGGGGGACCATGAAAAACTGTTTTTT.

V is TRBV4-1 and J is TRBJ2-5; 9 nucleotides line up with TRBD2. Germline V gene data show CDR1 as MGHRA and CDR2 as YSYEKL. The CDR3 is 18 amino acids. Trimming at V came to 7 bases and at J to 5 bases, leaving 20 bases not matched to a gene. The CDR3 coding sequence is TGCGCCAGCACCCCATCCCCCCTCCCGACTAGCGGTTGGGAGACCCAGTACTTC. This translates into CASTPSPLPTSGWETQYF.

V gene TRBV5-1 combines with J gene TRBJ1-1; possible D gene TRBD1, 5 bases. With 4 bases removed from V and 2 bases from J, the gap between germline ends came to 18 bases. Germline V CDR1 and CDR2: SGHRS, YFSETQ. CDR3 length equals 16 residues. CDR3 amino acids: CASSGTTGGFNTEAFF. The DNA of the CDR3 is TGCGCCAGCAGCGGGACGACGGGTGGTTTTAACACTGAAGCTTTCTTT.

V gene TRBV6-2 or TRBV6-3 combines with J gene TRBJ2-7; 8 nucleotides align to TRBD1. Losses at the gene ends were 2 bases for V and 3 bases for J; bases not matched to a gene: 3. Germline values: CDR1 MNHEY, CDR2 SVGEGT. The CDR3 has 14 residues. The CDR3 loop reads CASSYTGGGYEQYF. The CDR3 bases are TGTGCCAGCAGTTACACAGGGGGAGGCTACGAGCAGTACTTC.

V usage is TRBV7-3 and J usage is TRBJ2-1, with 7 nucleotides matching TRBD2. Trimming took 4 bases from V and 0 from J; bases not matched to a gene: 0. CDR1 and CDR2 from the germline V gene are SGHTA and FQGTGA. The CDR3 length is 14 residues. CDR3 nucleotide sequence: TGTGCCAGCAGCTGGACTAGCTCCTACAATGAGCAGTTCTTC. It yields the protein CASSWTSSYNEQFF. The full variable domain, in which reference TRBV7-3 and TRBJ2-1 provide the parts outside the CDR3, is GAGVSQTPSNKVTEKGKYVELRCDPISGHTALYWYRQSLGQGPEFLIYFQGTGAADDSGLPNDRFFAVRPEGSVSTLKIQRTERGDSAVYLCASSWTSSYNEQFFGPGTRLTVL.

The rearrangement uses TRBV4-2 and TRBJ1-1, with D unclear. Trimming left V 2 bases short and J 6 bases short, with 10 bases between. CDR3 length: 13 amino acids. Germline assignment: CDR1 LGHNA and CDR2 YNFKEQ. DNA of the CDR3: TGTGCCAGCAGCCAACGATCAGTGGCTGAAGCTTTCTTT. Encoded protein: CASSQRSVAEAFF.